The 6 T cell receptor beta chains presented below share a single source sample, sequenced in a study of cytomegalovirus exposure and HLA in healthy donors. Profiled with immunoSEQ multiplex PCR; TCRdb holds only in-frame clones, not every one. The sample lists over 75,000 clones; more than 75% were seen once. The sample comprised PBMCs. All receptors derive from a man under 40 in good health and CMV-seronegative.

This clone showed up just once. The rearrangement joins TRBV11-2 to TRBJ1-1; possible D gene TRBD1, 6 bases. The germline V gene encodes CDR1 SGHAT and CDR2 FQNNGV. V was pared by 5 bases and J by 8 bases, with 15 bases between. CDR3 length: 13 residues. CDR3 loop: CASSAPGAVEAFF. CDR3 in DNA: TGTGCCAGCAGCGCCCCAGGGGCGGTAGAAGCTTTCTTT.

CDR3: CAISENDRATGNTIYF. In DNA form, the CDR3 reads TGTGCCATCAGTGAAAACGACAGGGCAACTGGAAACACCATATATTTT. This sequence joins TRBV10-3 and TRBJ1-3; 7 nucleotides line up with TRBD1. The germline CDR1 and CDR2 sequences are ENHRY and SYGVKD. CDR3 length: 16 residues. Trimming removed 3 bases from V and 2 bases from J; junction bases left unmatched: 7.

The chain employs TRBV6-1 and TRBJ1-5; 9 bases map to TRBD1. The CDR3 covers 14 residues. Germline values: CDR1 MNHNS, CDR2 SASEGT. With 7 bases clipped from V and 7 bases from J, the junction kept 8 bases outside the gene matches. Written as DNA, the CDR3 is TGTGCCAGCAAAGGACAGGGGTTGCGACAGCCCCAGCATTTT. Translation gives CASKGQGLRQPQHF.

The chain links TRBV28 to TRBJ1-5; perhaps TRBD1 as D (5 bases). The V gene lost 2 bases and the J gene lost 0 bases, with 29 bases spanning the gap. CDR1 MDHEN and CDR2 SYDVKM come from the germline V gene. This CDR3 has 22 amino acids. CDR3 region: CASSLDFLALFRRQGSNQPQHF. The CDR3 nucleotides read TGTGCCAGCAGTTTAGATTTCCTGGCCCTTTTTAGGCGCCAGGGTAGCAATCAGCCCCAGCATTTT. Based on the CDR3 plus reference TRBV28 and TRBJ1-5, the full variable domain is DVKVTQSSRYLVKRTGEKVFLECVQDMDHENMFWYRQDPGLGLRLIYFSYDVKMKEKGDIPEGYSVSREKKERFSLILESASTNQTSMYLCASSLDFLALFRRQGSNQPQHFGDGTRLSIL.

The genes are TRBV27 and TRBJ1-5, with D uncertain. The CDR3 loop spans 15 amino acids. Per germline, CDR1 MNHEY and CDR2 SMNVEV (reference sequence). V lost 6 bases, J lost 1 base, and 13 bases lay in between. The CDR3 DNA reads TGTGCCAGCAGCCGGGGAGGTGGGAGCAATCAGCCCCAGCATTTT. Translating it yields CASSRGGGSNQPQHF.

The table lists this clone with a count of one. The chain recombines TRBV7-9 with TRBJ2-2; tentative D call: TRBD2 (6 bases). The V gene's germline CDR1 is SEHNR and CDR2 FQNEAQ (reference sequence). The V end was cut by 8 bases, the J end by 7 bases, with 20 bases between. The CDR3 runs 15 residues. CDR3 DNA sequence: TGTGCCAGCCAACAAGTTTCGGGAGTCATCGGGGAGCTGTTTTTT. It translates to CASQQVSGVIGELFF.